This T cell receptor (beta chain) was observed in a study of T cell responses to AZD1222 COVID-19 vaccine. Broader study findings: Clonal diversity was possibly underestimated, and the donors were mostly white British, with more females.

Note on this clone: Its antigen is as yet unknown.

Profiling relied on immunoSEQ multiplex PCR, and the TCRdb table lists in-frame clones only, not all of them. The repertoire includes 200,000 or so clones, just over 85% of them detected once, and about 7.2% sits in the top ten. The sequencing here drew on peripheral blood, taken on day 0 of AZD1222 vaccination. This TCR was sampled from an adult in good health.

The chain's CDR3 is CASSPRGGTGKWPQHF. In nucleotides, the CDR3 is TGTGCCAGCTCACCACGGGGGGGGACAGGGAAGTGGCCCCAGCATTTT. The gene calls are TRBV18 and TRBJ1-5, with 9 nucleotides matching TRBD1. Trimming cost V 1 base and J 9 bases; bases outside gene matches: 10. Germline V gene sequence: CDR1 KGHSH, CDR2 LQKENI. The CDR3 extends over 16 amino acids.